The 23 T cell receptor beta chains in this list originate from one sample, sequenced in a study of monozygotic twins with inflammatory bowel disease (dated by TCRdb to 2018 to 2020). Receptor libraries were prepared by 5' RACE. Sequencing used an Illumina HiSeq 2500. TCRdb reprocessed the reads and assigns one entry to each CDR3 protein sequence, leaving out DNA. The table held for this sample gives 150,000 to 200,000 distinct CDR3 sequences. About 7.4% of the sample goes to the ten largest clones. The sample consisted of blood. The receptor source for this set is a human donor with ulcerative colitis or Crohn's disease, or a healthy co-twin of an affected twin (not recorded which).

The rearrangement links TRBV6-1 to TRBJ2-3; the D call of TRBD2 rests on TCRdb alone, since no DNA is present to check it. The CDR3 runs to 17 residues. Germline V lookup: CDR1 MNHNS, CDR2 SASEGT. CDR3 region: CASSEALGAGGPDTQYF.

The chain links TRBV27 to TRBJ1-5. The CDR3 contains 15 residues. Germline CDR1 MNHEY, CDR2 SMNVEV (reference sequence). Here the CDR3 reads CASSFPEGCNQPQHF.

The chain employs TRBV18 and TRBJ1-3. Germline V lookup: CDR1 KGHSH, CDR2 LQKENI. This CDR3 spans 15 amino acids. The CDR3 is CASSPPTDSGNTIYF.

The genes are TRBV6-1 and TRBJ1-2. CDR1 MNHNS and CDR2 SASEGT come from the germline V gene. This CDR3 contains 15 residues. CDR3 amino acids: CASSESTASYYGYTF.

The V and J genes are TRBV7-2 and TRBJ2-5; TCRdb's assignment of TRBD2 cannot be checked, as there is no DNA. This CDR3 spans 13 amino acids. CDR1 is SGHTA, CDR2 FQGNSA, per germline. The CDR3 protein is CASSLGEAETQYF.

This chain connects TRBV3-1 to TRBJ1-2. Germline V gene data show CDR1 as LGHDT and CDR2 as YNNKEL (reference sequence). The length of the CDR3 is 13 residues. The CDR3 sequence is CASSPSGLYGYTF.

The chain carries TRBV2 and TRBJ1-1; TCRdb's D call of TRBD1 is untestable without DNA. CDR1 SNHLY and CDR2 FYNNEI come from the germline V gene. The CDR3 runs to 14 residues. The CDR3 loop is CASSFGTAGSEAFF.

The J gene is TRBJ1-1, the V gene TRBV18. There are 16 residues in the CDR3. Germline V gene sequence: CDR1 KGHSH, CDR2 LQKENI. The CDR3 protein is CASSPMTLVGNTEAFF.

This chain connects TRBV20-1 to TRBJ2-1; TCRdb's D call of TRBD1 is untestable without DNA. This CDR3 has 13 amino acids. CDR1 and CDR2 (germline): DFQATT, SNEGSKA (reference sequence). This CDR3 is CSATGTGYNEQFF.

This sequence joins TRBV5-1 and TRBJ2-5; TCRdb's assignment of TRBD2 cannot be checked, as there is no DNA. The CDR3 is 14 amino acids. Germline values: CDR1 SGHRS, CDR2 YFSETQ. This CDR3 reads CASSLSGGGETQYF.

V gene TRBV2 combines with J gene TRBJ2-5; as DNA is missing, the TRBD2 call by TCRdb cannot be tested. The length of the CDR3 is 15 residues. The germline V gene encodes CDR1 SNHLY and CDR2 FYNNEI. The CDR3 spells CASTSTSLSGETQYF.

This rearrangement joins TRBV20-1 to TRBJ2-5; the TCRdb D gene call, TRBD1, has no DNA to confirm it. CDR3 length equals 14 residues. Germline loops: CDR1 DFQATT, CDR2 SNEGSKA (reference sequence). The CDR3 loop is CSAQTGTGKETQYF.

The chain carries TRBV5-1 and TRBJ1-1; there is no DNA to check the TCRdb D call of TRBD1. The CDR3 length is 14 residues. The germline V gene encodes CDR1 SGHRS and CDR2 YFSETQ. Here the CDR3 reads CASSGTDLRGEAFF.

V and J are TRBV10-1 and TRBJ2-5; TCRdb selects TRBD2, and the lack of DNA leaves this call unchecked. CDR3 length: 19 amino acids. Per germline, CDR1 WNHNN and CDR2 SYGVQD (reference sequence). CDR3 region: CASRDRLAGGLNQRETQYF.

This chain uses TRBV7-8 with TRBJ1-4; TCRdb selects TRBD1, and the lack of DNA leaves this call unchecked. The V gene's germline CDR1 is SGHVS and CDR2 FQNEAQ. The CDR3 is 14 residues long. CDR3 sequence reads: CASSLARDRAKLFF.

The genes are TRBV4-1 and TRBJ2-2; there is no DNA to check the TCRdb D call of TRBD1. Germline values: CDR1 MGHRA, CDR2 YSYEKL. CDR3 length: 17 residues. The CDR3: CASSLQGGLTNTGELFF.

The chain recombines TRBV27 with TRBJ2-1; TCRdb's D call of TRBD1 is untestable without DNA. There are 13 residues in the CDR3. CDR1 and CDR2 from the germline V gene are MNHEY and SMNVEV (reference sequence). This CDR3 reads CASSFRVYNEQFF.

The chain is built from TRBV6-5 and TRBJ1-4. CDR3 size: 12 residues. CDR1 MNHEY and CDR2 SVGAGI come from the germline V gene. The CDR3 spells CASQGGDEKLFF.

The chain links TRBV6-5 to TRBJ1-6; TCRdb designates TRBD1, a call that cannot be tested without DNA. The CDR3 extends over 16 amino acids. Germline lookup yields CDR1 MNHEY and CDR2 SVGAGI. CDR3 residues: CASSYSWTGRNSPLHF.

The rearrangement uses TRBV6-1 and TRBJ2-7; the D call of TRBD1 rests on TCRdb alone, since no DNA is present to check it. This CDR3 spans 15 amino acids. Germline lookup yields CDR1 MNHNS and CDR2 SASEGT. The CDR3: CASSPRGLGAYEQYF.

This rearrangement joins TRBV29-1 to TRBJ2-1; TCRdb returns TRBD2, unconfirmable since there is no DNA. Germline CDR1 and CDR2: SQVTM and ANQGSEA. The CDR3 covers 11 residues. CDR3 sequence reads: CSVITSGVPFF.

The chain joins TRBV20-1 to TRBJ2-5; the TCRdb D gene call, TRBD2, has no DNA to confirm it. Germline assignment: CDR1 DFQATT and CDR2 SNEGSKA (reference sequence). CDR3 length equals 12 residues. CDR3 loop: CSASGRVETQYF.

The chain employs TRBV19 and TRBJ1-2. Germline loops: CDR1 LNHDA, CDR2 SQIVND (reference sequence). The CDR3 has 13 residues. CDR3 residues: CASRERGALAYTF. The full variable domain, completed using reference TRBV19 and TRBJ1-2, is DGGITQSPKYLFRKEGQNVTLSCEQNLNHDAMYWYRQDPGQGLRLIYYSQIVNDFQKGDIAEGYSVSREKKESFPLTVTSAQKNPTAFYLCASRERGALAYTFGSGTRLTVV.